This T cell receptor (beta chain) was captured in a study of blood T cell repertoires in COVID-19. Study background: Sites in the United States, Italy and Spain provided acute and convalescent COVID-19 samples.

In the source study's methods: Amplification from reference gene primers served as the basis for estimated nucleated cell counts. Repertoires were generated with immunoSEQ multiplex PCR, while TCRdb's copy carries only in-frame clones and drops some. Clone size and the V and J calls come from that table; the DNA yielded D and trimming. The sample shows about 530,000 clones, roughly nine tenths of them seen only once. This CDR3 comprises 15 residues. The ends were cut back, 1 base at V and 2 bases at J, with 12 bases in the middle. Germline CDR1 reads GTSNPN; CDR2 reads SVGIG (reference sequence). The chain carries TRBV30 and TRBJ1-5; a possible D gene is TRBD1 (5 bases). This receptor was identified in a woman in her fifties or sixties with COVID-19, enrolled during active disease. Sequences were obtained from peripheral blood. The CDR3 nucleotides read TGTGCCTGGAGTGAGCAGGGTTTTGGCAATCAGCCCCAGCATTTT. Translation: CAWSEQGFGNQPQHF.